The 9 T cell receptor beta chains below come from one sample, sequenced in a study of cytomegalovirus exposure and HLA in healthy donors. Primers for the PCR totalled 60 Vbeta and 13 Jbeta. Produced via immunoSEQ multiplex PCR; TCRdb's table is partial and in-frame only. The data contain about 110,000 clones, around 80% of them singletons. The sequencing sample was made of PBMCs. These TCRs come from a woman aged 50 to 60 in good health and CMV-seropositive.

This chain joins TRBV7-6 and TRBJ2-2; no firm D call. V lost 1 base and J 5 bases, leaving 5 bases between the germline ends. The CDR3 totals 13 residues. Germline V lookup: CDR1 SGHVS, CDR2 FNYEAQ. This CDR3 is CASSLVETGELFF. In DNA form, the CDR3 reads TGTGCCAGCAGCTTAGTGGAGACCGGGGAGCTGTTTTTT.

This clone was seen only once. This chain uses TRBV19 with TRBJ2-3, with TRBD1 matching over 8 bases. Germline V gene data show CDR1 as LNHDA and CDR2 as SQIVND (reference sequence). There are 16 residues in the CDR3. The trim removed 6 bases at V and 1 base at J, leaving 9 bases unmatched. The CDR3 sequence: CASSQWQGAGTDTQYF. For the CDR3, the DNA is TGTGCCAGTAGCCAGTGGCAGGGGGCCGGCACAGATACGCAGTATTTT.

This chain links TRBV5-1 with TRBJ2-6, with 9 bases aligning to TRBD1. Germline values: CDR1 SGHRS, CDR2 YFSETQ. The J segment lost 2 bases and the V segment lost 4 bases, leaving 10 bases of the junction unmatched. The CDR3 is made up of 18 amino acids. The CDR3 DNA sequence: TGCGCCAGCAGCCCTGTGACAGGGGGGGGTACTGGGGCCAACGTCCTGACTTTC. This encodes CASSPVTGGGTGANVLTF.

This clone occurred a few times. The V call is TRBV14, the J call TRBJ2-7; 7 bases are shared with TRBD1. Trimming at V came to 0 bases and at J to 5 bases, leaving 10 bases not matched to a gene. Germline loops: CDR1 SGHDN, CDR2 FVKESK. This CDR3 contains 16 residues. DNA for the CDR3: TGTGCCAGCAGCCAAGATCGGCGGACAGGTCACCACGAGCAGTACTTC. Translating gives CASSQDRRTGHHEQYF.

This rearrangement joins TRBV5-1 to TRBJ2-5; 11 bases agree with TRBD2. This CDR3 has 18 amino acids. V trimming: 0 bases; J trimming: 1 base; junction bases outside the gene matches: 8. In germline, CDR1 is SGHRS, CDR2 YFSETQ. The CDR3 DNA reads as TGCGCCAGCAGCTTGGCTACCCGACTAGCGGGGTCCCAAGAGACCCAGTACTTC. It codes for CASSLATRLAGSQETQYF.

This clone was observed a single time. DNA for the CDR3: TGTGCCAGCAGCGCCGACAGGGGATTCGGTGGAGCTTTCTTT. Translation: CASSADRGFGGAFF. The chain recombines TRBV28 with TRBJ1-1; TRBD1 matches 8 bases. V trimming: 6 bases; J trimming: 10 bases; junction bases outside the gene matches: 13. Germline V gene data show CDR1 as MDHEN and CDR2 as SYDVKM. The CDR3 runs to 14 residues.

The chain links TRBV2 to TRBJ2-7; no clear D. V was trimmed by 4 bases and J by 0 bases, leaving 13 bases between them. Germline values: CDR1 SNHLY, CDR2 FYNNEI. This CDR3 has 15 residues. CDR3 residues: CASSVEQPSSYEQYF. The CDR3 bases are TGTGCCAGCAGTGTTGAACAGCCCAGCTCCTACGAGCAGTACTTC. Together with reference TRBV2 and TRBJ2-7, the CDR3 gives the full variable domain: EPEVTQTPSHQVTQMGQEVILRCVPISNHLYFYWYRQILGQKVEFLVSFYNNEISEKSEIFDDQFSVERPDGSNFTLKIRSTKLEDSAMYFCASSVEQPSSYEQYFGPGTRLTVT.

V is TRBV5-1 and J is TRBJ1-1; D perhaps matches TRBD1 (6 bases). Per the germline V gene, CDR1 is SGHRS and CDR2 is YFSETQ. Deletions cut 8 bases from V and 1 base from J, with 12 bases between. This CDR3 is built from 13 residues. The CDR3: CASSTGWNTEAFF. Here the CDR3 DNA reads TGCGCCAGTAGCACAGGGTGGAACACTGAAGCTTTCTTT.

The chain combines TRBV7-3 with TRBJ2-3; 10 bases are shared with TRBD2. CDR3 length equals 16 residues. With 1 base clipped from V and 5 bases from J, the junction kept 6 bases outside the gene matches. Germline V gives CDR1 SGHTA, CDR2 FQGTGA. DNA of the CDR3: TGTGCCAGCAGCTTAAGGCTAGCGGGGGAGGGAGATACGCAGTATTTT. Its translation: CASSLRLAGEGDTQYF. The entire variable domain, with the rest obtained from reference TRBV7-3 and TRBJ2-3, is as follows: GAGVSQTPSNKVTEKGKYVELRCDPISGHTALYWYRQSLGQGPEFLIYFQGTGAADDSGLPNDRFFAVRPEGSVSTLKIQRTERGDSAVYLCASSLRLAGEGDTQYFGPGTRLTVL.